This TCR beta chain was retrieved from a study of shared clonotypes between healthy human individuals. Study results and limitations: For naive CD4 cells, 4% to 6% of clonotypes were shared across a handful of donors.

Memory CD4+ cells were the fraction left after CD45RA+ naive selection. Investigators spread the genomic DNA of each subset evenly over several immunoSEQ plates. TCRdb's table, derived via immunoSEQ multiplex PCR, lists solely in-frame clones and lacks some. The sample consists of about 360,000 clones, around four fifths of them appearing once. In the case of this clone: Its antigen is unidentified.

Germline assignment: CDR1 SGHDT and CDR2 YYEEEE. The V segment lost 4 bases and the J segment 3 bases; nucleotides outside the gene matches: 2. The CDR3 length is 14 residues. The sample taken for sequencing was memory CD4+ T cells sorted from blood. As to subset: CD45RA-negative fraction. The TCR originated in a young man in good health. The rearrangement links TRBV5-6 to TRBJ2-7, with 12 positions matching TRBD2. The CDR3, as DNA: TGTGCCAGCAGCCGGACTAGCGGGAACTACGAGCAGTACTTC. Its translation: CASSRTSGNYEQYF. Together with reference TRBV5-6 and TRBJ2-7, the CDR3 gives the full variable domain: DAGVTQSPTHLIKTRGQQVTLRCSPKSGHDTVSWYQQALGQGPQFIFQYYEEEERQRGNFPDRFSGHQFPNYSSELNVNALLLGDSALYLCASSRTSGNYEQYFGPGTRLTVT.